Following are 7 T cell receptor beta chains from one sample sequenced in a study of cytomegalovirus exposure and HLA in healthy donors. With 60 Vbeta and 13 Jbeta primers, the PCR was carried out. Profiling relied on immunoSEQ multiplex PCR, and the TCRdb table lists in-frame clones only, not all of them. The table has roughly 180,000 clones, about 83% seen once; the top ten hold 5% to 6%. The sample consisted of PBMCs. The receptors derive from a woman in her 30s in good health and CMV-seropositive.

The chain combines TRBV27 with TRBJ1-2; 7 bases line up with TRBD1. CDR3 length equals 15 residues. The V gene's germline CDR1 is MNHEY and CDR2 SMNVEV (reference sequence). V shed 1 base, J shed 5 bases, and the junction held 7 bases outside the gene matches. The CDR3 DNA is TGTGCCAGCAGTTTATACCTGGGACAGACGTATGGCTACACCTTC. This translates into CASSLYLGQTYGYTF.

This clone has more than one count but fewer than ten. This chain joins TRBV29-1 and TRBJ1-2; D call uncertain. The CDR3 contains 14 residues. Trimming stripped 7 bases from V and 7 bases from J, with 22 bases between. Germline CDR1 SQVTM, CDR2 ANQGSEA. The CDR3, as DNA: TGCAGCGCGCGCCCCGGGGTTGATCCTAGTGGCTACACCTTC. Translation gives CSARPGVDPSGYTF.

CDR3 DNA: TGTGCCATCAGTAGAGCGGAGGCTAGCACAGATACGCAGTATTTT. Protein product: CAISRAEASTDTQYF. The chain has TRBV10-3 and TRBJ2-3, with D perhaps matching TRBD2 (5 bases). This CDR3 region has 15 residues. With 5 bases removed from V and 0 bases from J, the gap between germline ends came to 12 bases. Germline V CDR1 and CDR2: ENHRY, SYGVKD.

V and J are TRBV14 and TRBJ1-1, with TRBD1 matching 9 bases. Unmatched junction bases numbered 13, after V lost 0 bases and J lost 5 bases. The length of the CDR3 is 18 residues. CDR1 is SGHDN and CDR2 is FVKESK in the germline V gene. The CDR3 loop reads CASSQDIRLGTGLTEAFF. The CDR3 DNA reads TGTGCCAGCAGCCAAGATATTCGCTTAGGGACAGGGCTTACTGAAGCTTTCTTT.

V is TRBV6-6 and J is TRBJ2-7, with 9 bases aligning to TRBD2. V lost 0 bases, J lost 5 bases, and 5 bases stayed unmatched. Germline values: CDR1 MNHNY, CDR2 SVGAGI (reference sequence). The CDR3 has 15 amino acids. The CDR3: CASSYSAGGSNEQYF. The CDR3 region has the DNA TGTGCCAGCAGTTACTCCGCGGGAGGGTCTAACGAGCAGTACTTC.

The gene calls are TRBV6-1 and TRBJ2-7; 11 bases match TRBD1. The CDR3 contains 15 residues. The ends lost 1 base at V and 3 bases at J; junction bases unmatched: 2. Germline V lookup: CDR1 MNHNS, CDR2 SASEGT. The CDR3 coding sequence is TGTGCCAGCAGTGAAGACGGGACAGGGGGCTACGAGCAGTACTTC. Protein product: CASSEDGTGGYEQYF.

The J gene is TRBJ1-1, the V gene TRBV19, with a possible D match to TRBD1 (5 bases). Germline loops: CDR1 LNHDA, CDR2 SQIVND (reference sequence). Trimming took 7 bases from V and 11 from J, leaving 26 bases between them. This CDR3 contains 15 residues. CDR3 in amino acids: CASNPTWWDSQTAFF. DNA of the CDR3: TGTGCCAGTAATCCTACGTGGTGGGACTCACAGACCGCTTTCTTT.